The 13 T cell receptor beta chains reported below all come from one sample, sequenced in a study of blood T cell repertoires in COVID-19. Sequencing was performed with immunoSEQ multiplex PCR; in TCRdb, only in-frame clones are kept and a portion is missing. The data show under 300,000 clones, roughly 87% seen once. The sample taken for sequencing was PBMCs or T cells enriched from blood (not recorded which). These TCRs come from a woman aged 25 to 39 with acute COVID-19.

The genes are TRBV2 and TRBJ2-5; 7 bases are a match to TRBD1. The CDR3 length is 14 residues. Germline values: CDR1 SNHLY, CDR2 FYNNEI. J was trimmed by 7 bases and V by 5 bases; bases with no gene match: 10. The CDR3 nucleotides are TGTGCCAGCAGTTCAGACAGGGTTTCGGGGACCCAGTACTTC. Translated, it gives CASSSDRVSGTQYF.

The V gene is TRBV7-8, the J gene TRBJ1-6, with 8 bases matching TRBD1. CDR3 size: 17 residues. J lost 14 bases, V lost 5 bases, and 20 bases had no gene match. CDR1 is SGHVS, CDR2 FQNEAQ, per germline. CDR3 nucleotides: TGTGCCAGCAGCCCGTATTCCGCAGGGGGCAGTTCAAGGGCCCTCCACTTT. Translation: CASSPYSAGGSSRALHF.

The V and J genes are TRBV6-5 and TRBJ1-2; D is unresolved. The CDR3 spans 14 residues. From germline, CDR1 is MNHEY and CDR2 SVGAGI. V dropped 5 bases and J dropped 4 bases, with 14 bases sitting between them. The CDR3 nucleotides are TGTGCCAGCAGTCGGGTGGCAGGACTCTATGGCTACACCTTC. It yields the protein CASSRVAGLYGYTF.

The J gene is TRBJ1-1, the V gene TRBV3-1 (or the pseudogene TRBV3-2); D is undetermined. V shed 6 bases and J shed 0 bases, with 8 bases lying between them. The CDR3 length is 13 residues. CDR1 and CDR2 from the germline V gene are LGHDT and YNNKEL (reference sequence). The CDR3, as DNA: TGTGCCAGCAGTCGGACTCTGAACACTGAAGCTTTCTTT. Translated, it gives CASSRTLNTEAFF.

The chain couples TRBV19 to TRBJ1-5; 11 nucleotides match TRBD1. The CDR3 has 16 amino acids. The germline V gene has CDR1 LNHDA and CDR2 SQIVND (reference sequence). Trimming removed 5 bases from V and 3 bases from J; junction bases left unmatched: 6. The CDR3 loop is CASSSDRGQFNQPQHF. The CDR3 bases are TGTGCCAGTAGTTCGGACAGGGGGCAGTTCAATCAGCCCCAGCATTTT. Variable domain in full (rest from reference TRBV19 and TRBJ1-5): DGGITQSPKYLFRKEGQNVTLSCEQNLNHDAMYWYRQDPGQGLRLIYYSQIVNDFQKGDIAEGYSVSREKKESFPLTVTSAQKNPTAFYLCASSSDRGQFNQPQHFGDGTRLSIL.

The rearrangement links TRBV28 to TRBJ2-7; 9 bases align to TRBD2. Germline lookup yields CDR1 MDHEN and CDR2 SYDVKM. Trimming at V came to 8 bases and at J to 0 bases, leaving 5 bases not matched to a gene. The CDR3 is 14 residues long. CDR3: CASGISGSSYEQYF. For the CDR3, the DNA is TGTGCCAGCGGGATTAGCGGGAGCTCCTACGAGCAGTACTTC.

The CDR3 DNA reads TGTGCCATCAGTGATGTCGGACGACTAAATGAAAAACTGTTTTTT. Protein sequence: CAISDVGRLNEKLFF. The chain has TRBV10-3 and TRBJ1-4; D gene ambiguous. V lost 3 bases, J lost 5 bases, and 13 bases lay in between. This CDR3 region has 15 residues. Germline V gene lookup returns CDR1 ENHRY and CDR2 SYGVKD.

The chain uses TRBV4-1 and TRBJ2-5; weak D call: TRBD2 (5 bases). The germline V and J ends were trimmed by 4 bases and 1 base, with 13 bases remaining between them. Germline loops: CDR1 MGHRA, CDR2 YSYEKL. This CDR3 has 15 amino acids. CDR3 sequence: CASSLTPGIQETQYF. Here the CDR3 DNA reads TGCGCCAGCAGCCTAACCCCCGGGATCCAAGAGACCCAGTACTTC.

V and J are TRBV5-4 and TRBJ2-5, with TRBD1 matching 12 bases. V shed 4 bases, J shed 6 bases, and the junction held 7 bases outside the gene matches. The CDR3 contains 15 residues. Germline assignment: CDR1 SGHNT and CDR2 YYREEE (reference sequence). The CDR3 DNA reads TGTGCCAGCAGCCCGGGACAGGGGGCAGGGAAGACCCAGTACTTC. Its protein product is CASSPGQGAGKTQYF.

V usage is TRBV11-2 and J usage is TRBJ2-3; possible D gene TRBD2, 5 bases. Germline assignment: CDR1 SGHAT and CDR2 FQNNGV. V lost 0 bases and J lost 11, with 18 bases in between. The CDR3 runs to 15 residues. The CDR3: CASSLDPDGLRGQYF. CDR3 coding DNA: TGTGCCAGCAGCTTAGACCCCGACGGACTCCGTGGGCAGTATTTT.

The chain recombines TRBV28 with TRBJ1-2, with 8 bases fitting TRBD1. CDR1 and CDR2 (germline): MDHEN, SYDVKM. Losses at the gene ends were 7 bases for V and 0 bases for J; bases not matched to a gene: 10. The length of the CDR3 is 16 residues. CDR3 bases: TGTGCCAGCACCCCACTGGACAGGGAATCTAACTATGGCTACACCTTC. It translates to CASTPLDRESNYGYTF.

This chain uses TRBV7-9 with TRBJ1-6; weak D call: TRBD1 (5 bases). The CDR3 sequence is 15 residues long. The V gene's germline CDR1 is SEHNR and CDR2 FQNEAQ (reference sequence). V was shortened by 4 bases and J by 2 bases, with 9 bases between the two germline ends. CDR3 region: CASSSQGTYNSPLHF. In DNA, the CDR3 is TGTGCCAGCAGCTCCCAGGGAACCTATAATTCACCCCTCCACTTT.

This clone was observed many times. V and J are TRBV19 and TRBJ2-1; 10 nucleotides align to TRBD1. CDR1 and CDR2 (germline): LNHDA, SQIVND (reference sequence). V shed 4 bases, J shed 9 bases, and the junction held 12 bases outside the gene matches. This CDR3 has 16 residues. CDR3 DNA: TGTGCCAGTAGTAGGGGACAGGGGCCTGGGTTTGGTGAGCAGTTCTTC. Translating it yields CASSRGQGPGFGEQFF.